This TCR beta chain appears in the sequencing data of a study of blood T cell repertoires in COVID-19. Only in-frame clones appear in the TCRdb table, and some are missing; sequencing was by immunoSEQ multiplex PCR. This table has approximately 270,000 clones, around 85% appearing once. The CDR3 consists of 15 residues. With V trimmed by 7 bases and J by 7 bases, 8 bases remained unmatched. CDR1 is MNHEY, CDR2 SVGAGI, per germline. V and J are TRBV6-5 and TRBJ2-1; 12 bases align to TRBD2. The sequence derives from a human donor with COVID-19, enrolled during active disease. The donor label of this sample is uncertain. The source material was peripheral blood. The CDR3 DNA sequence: TGTGCCAGCACCGTTCTAGCGGGAGGGCTTAATGAGCAGTTCTTC. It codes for CASTVLAGGLNEQFF.